This TCR beta chain derives from a study of control samples from healthy donors and cancer patients. With V trimmed by 3 bases and J by 4 bases, 5 bases remained unmatched. The CDR3 is 14 residues long. CDR1 is SGHTS, CDR2 YDEGEE, per germline. The method was immunoSEQ multiplex PCR; TCRdb's version includes in-frame clones alone and lacks a portion of them. The sample holds about 120,000 clones; more than 85% are singletons and the top ten take about 2.6%. Sequencing input: blood. The TCR was taken from a man aged 25 to 40 in good health. The chain uses TRBV5-8 and TRBJ1-2, with TRBD1 matching over 8 bases. CDR3 loop: CASSYRGEVYGYTF. CDR3 sequence (DNA): TGTGCCAGCAGCTACAGGGGGGAGGTCTATGGCTACACCTTC.